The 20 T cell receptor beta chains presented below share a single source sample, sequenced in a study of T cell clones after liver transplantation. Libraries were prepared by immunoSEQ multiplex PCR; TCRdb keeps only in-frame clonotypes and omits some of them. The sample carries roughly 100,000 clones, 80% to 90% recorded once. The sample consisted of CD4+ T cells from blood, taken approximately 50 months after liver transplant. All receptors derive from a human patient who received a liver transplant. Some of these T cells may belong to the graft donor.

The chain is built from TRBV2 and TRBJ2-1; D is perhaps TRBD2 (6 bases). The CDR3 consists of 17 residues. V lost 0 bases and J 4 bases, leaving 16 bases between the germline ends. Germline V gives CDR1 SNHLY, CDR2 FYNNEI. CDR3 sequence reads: CASSEARGGIGYNEQFF. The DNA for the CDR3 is TGTGCCAGCAGTGAAGCGAGGGGCGGGATCGGGTACAATGAGCAGTTCTTC.

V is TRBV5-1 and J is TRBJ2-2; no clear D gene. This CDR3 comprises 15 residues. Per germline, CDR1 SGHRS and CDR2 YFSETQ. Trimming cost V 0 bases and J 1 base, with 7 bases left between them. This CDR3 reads CASSLAHQNTGELFF. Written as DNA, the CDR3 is TGCGCCAGCAGCTTGGCACACCAGAACACCGGGGAGCTGTTTTTT.

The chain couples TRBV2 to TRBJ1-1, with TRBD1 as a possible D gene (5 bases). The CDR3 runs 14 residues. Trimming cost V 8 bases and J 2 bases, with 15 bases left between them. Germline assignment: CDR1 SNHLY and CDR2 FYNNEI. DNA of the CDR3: TGTGCCAGCCAACCCGGGGGAATAAACACTGAAGCTTTCTTT. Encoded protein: CASQPGGINTEAFF. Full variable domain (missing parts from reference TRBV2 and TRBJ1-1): EPEVTQTPSHQVTQMGQEVILRCVPISNHLYFYWYRQILGQKVEFLVSFYNNEISEKSEIFDDQFSVERPDGSNFTLKIRSTKLEDSAMYFCASQPGGINTEAFFGQGTRLTVV.

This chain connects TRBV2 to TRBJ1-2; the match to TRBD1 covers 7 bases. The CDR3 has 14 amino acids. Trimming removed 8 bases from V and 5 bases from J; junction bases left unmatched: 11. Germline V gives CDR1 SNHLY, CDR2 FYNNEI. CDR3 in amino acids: CASGWDSPSYGYTF. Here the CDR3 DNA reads TGTGCCAGCGGTTGGGACAGTCCCTCTTATGGCTACACCTTC.

The CDR3, as DNA: TGTGCCAGTAGTATTCGGGGGGCGGATGGCTACACCTTC. Amino acid sequence: CASSIRGADGYTF. V gene TRBV19 combines with J gene TRBJ1-2; TRBD1 might be the D (6 bases). Trimming pared 3 bases from V and 6 bases from J, leaving 11 bases between. The CDR3 spans 13 residues. Germline V lookup: CDR1 LNHDA, CDR2 SQIVND (reference sequence).

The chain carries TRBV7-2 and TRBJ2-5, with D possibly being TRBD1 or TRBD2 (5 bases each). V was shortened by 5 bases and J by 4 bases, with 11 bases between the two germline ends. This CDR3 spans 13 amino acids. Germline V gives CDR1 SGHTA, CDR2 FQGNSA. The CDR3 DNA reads TGTGCCAGCAGCGTGGGACCGCGAGAGACCCAGTACTTC. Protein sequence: CASSVGPRETQYF.

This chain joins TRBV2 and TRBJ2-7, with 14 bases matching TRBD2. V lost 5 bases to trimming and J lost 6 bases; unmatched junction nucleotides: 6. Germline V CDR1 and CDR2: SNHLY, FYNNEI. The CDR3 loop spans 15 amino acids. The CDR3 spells CASSYTGTSGSEQYF. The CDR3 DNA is TGTGCCAGCAGTTACACCGGGACTAGCGGGAGCGAGCAGTACTTC.

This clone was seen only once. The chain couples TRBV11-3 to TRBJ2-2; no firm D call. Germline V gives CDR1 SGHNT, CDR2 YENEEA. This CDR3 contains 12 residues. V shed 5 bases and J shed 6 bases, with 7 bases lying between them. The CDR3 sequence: CASSPRAGELFF. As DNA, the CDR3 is TGTGCCAGCAGCCCCCGGGCCGGGGAGCTGTTTTTT.

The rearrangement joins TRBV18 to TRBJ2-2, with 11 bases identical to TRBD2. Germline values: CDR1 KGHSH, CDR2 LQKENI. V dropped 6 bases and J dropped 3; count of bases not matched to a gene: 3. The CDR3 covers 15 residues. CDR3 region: CASSLGLADTGELFF. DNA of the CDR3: TGTGCCAGCTCCTTGGGACTAGCGGACACCGGGGAGCTGTTTTTT.

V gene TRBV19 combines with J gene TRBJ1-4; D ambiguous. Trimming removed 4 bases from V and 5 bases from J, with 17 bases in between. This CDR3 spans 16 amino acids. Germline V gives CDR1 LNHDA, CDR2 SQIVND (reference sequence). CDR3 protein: CASSTTDRALNEKLFF. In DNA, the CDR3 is TGTGCCAGTAGTACTACTGACCGGGCCCTAAATGAAAAACTGTTTTTT.

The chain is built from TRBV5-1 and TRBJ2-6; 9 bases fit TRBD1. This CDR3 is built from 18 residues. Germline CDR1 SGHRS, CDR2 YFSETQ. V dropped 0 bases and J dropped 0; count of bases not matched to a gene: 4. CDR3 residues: CASSLVGTGSSGANVLTF. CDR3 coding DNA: TGCGCCAGCAGCTTGGTGGGGACAGGGTCCTCTGGGGCCAACGTCCTGACTTTC. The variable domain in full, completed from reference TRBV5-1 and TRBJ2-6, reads KAGVTQTPRYLIKTRGQQVTLSCSPISGHRSVSWYQQTPGQGLQFLFEYFSETQRNKGNFPGRFSGRQFSNSRSEMNVSTLELGDSALYLCASSLVGTGSSGANVLTFGAGSRLTVL.

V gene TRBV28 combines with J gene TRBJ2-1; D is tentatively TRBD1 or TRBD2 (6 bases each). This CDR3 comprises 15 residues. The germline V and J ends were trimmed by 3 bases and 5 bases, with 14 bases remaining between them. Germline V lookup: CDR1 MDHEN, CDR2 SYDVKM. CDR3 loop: CASSLGRRGDNEQFF. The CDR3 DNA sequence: TGTGCCAGCAGTTTGGGCCGAAGGGGGGACAATGAGCAGTTCTTC.

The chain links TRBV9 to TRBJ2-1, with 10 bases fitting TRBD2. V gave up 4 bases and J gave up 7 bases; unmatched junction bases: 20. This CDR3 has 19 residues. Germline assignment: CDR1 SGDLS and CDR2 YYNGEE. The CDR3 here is CASSPRLAGANSGQNEQFF. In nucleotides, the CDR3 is TGTGCCAGCAGCCCCCGTCTAGCGGGAGCTAATTCAGGGCAAAATGAGCAGTTCTTC.

CDR3: CASSDSGGNYNEQFF. CDR3 in DNA: TGTGCCAGCAGTGACAGCGGGGGGAACTACAATGAGCAGTTCTTC. The chain is built from TRBV2 and TRBJ2-1; 9 positions match TRBD2. V trimming: 3 bases; J trimming: 3 bases; junction bases outside the gene matches: 3. The CDR3 spans 15 residues. Looked up from germline, CDR1 is SNHLY and CDR2 is FYNNEI.

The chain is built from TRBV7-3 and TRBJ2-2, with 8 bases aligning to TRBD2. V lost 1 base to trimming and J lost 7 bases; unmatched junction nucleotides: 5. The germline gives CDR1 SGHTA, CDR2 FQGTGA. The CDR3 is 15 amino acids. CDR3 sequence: CASSLNAGGIGELFF. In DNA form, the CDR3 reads TGTGCCAGCAGCTTAAACGCGGGAGGAATCGGGGAGCTGTTTTTT.

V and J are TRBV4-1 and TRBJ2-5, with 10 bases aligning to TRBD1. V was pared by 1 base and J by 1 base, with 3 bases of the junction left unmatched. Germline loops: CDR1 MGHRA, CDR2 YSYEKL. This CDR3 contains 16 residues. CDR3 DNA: TGCGCCAGCAGCCAAGGGGACAGGGGTCCCCAAGAGACCCAGTACTTC. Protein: CASSQGDRGPQETQYF.

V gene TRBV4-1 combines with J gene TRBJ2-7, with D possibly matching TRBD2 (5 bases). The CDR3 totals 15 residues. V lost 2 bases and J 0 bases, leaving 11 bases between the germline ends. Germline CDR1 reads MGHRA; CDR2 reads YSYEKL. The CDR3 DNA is TGCGCCAGCAGCCAACAATTCACTAGCTCCTACGAGCAGTACTTC. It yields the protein CASSQQFTSSYEQYF.

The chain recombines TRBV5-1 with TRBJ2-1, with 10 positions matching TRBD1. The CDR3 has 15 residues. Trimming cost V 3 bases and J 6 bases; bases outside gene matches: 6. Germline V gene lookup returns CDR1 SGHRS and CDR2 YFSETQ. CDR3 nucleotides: TGCGCCAGCAGCTCTACCGGGACAGGGGTCAATGAGCAGTTCTTC. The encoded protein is CASSSTGTGVNEQFF. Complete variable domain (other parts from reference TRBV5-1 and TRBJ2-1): KAGVTQTPRYLIKTRGQQVTLSCSPISGHRSVSWYQQTPGQGLQFLFEYFSETQRNKGNFPGRFSGRQFSNSRSEMNVSTLELGDSALYLCASSSTGTGVNEQFFGPGTRLTVL.

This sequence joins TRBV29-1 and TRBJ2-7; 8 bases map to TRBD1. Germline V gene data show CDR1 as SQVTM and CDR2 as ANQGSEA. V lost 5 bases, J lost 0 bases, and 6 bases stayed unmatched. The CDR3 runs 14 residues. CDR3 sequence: CSVRRDRSSYEQYF. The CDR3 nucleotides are TGCAGCGTTCGCCGGGACAGGAGCTCCTACGAGCAGTACTTC.

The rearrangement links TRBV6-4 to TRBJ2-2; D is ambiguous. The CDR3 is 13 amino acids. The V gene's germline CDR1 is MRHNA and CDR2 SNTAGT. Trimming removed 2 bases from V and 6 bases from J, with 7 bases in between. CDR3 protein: CASSDRVAGELFF. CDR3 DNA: TGTGCCAGCAGTGACAGGGTGGCCGGGGAGCTGTTTTTT.